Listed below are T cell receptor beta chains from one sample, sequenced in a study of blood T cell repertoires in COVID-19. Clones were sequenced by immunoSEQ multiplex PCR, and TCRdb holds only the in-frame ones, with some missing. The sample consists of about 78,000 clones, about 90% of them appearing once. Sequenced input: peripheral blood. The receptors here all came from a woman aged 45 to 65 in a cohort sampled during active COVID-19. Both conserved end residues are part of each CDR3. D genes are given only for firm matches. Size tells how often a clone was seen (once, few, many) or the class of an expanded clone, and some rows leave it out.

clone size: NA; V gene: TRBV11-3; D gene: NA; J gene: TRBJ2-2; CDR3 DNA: TGTGCCAGCAGCTTAAGTGGGAGTCACACCGGGGAGCTGTTTTTT; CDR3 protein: CASSLSGSHTGELFF
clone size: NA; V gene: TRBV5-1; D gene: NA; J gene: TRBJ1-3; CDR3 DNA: TGCGCCAGCAGCTTGGGGAACAGCGGATACTCTGGAAACACCATATATTTT; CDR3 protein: CASSLGNSGYSGNTIYF
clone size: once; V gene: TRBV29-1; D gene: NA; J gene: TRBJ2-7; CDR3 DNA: TGCAGCGGGGCGAATATCCAGGGTGCGCAGTACTTC; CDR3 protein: CSGANIQGAQYF
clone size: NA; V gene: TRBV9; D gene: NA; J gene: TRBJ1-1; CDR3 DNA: TGTGCCAGCAGCGCTCATACGGGGGAGACTGAAGCTTTCTTT; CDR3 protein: CASSAHTGETEAFF
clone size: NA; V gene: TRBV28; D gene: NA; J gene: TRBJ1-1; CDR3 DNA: TGTGCCAGCCGAATCCCGGGAAACACTGAAGCTTTCTTT; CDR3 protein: CASRIPGNTEAFF
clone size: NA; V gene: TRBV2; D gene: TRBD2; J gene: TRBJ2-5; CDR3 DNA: TGTGCCACCAACGGACTAGCCCAAGAGACCCAGTACTTC; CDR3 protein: CATNGLAQETQYF
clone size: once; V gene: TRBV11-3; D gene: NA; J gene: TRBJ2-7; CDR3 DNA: TGTGCCAGCAGCTTCGGGGAGCATAGGGAGCAGTACTTC; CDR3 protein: CASSFGEHREQYF
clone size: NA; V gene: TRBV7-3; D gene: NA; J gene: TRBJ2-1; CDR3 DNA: TGTGCCAGCGGTCAAAGTGTGGGGGGCTACAATGAGCAGTTCTTC; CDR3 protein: CASGQSVGGYNEQFF
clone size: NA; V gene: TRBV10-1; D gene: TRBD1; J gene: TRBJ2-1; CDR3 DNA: TGCGCCAGCAGTGGGGCGACAGGGGGCCCCTACAATGAGCAGTTCTTC; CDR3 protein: CASSGATGGPYNEQFF
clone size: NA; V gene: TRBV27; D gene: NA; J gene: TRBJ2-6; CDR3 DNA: TGTGCCAGCACCCTCAGGGGCCTCTCTGGGGCCAACGTCCTGACTTTC; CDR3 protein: CASTLRGLSGANVLTF
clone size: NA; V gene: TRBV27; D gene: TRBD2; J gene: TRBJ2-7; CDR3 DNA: TGTGCCAGCAGTTTAAGCGGGGGGGCGGGGGCGGCCTACGAGCAGTACTTC; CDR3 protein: CASSLSGGAGAAYEQYF
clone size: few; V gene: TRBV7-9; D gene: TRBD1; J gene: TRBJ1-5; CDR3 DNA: TGTGCCAGCAGTTCACAGGGGGTTTATAGCAATCAGCCCCAGCATTTT; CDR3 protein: CASSSQGVYSNQPQHF
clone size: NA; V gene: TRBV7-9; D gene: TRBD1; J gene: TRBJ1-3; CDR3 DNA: TGTGCCAGCAGCAGGCCGGGACAGAACTCTGGAAACACCATATATTTT; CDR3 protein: CASSRPGQNSGNTIYF
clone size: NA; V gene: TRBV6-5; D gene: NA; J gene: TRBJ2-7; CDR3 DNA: TGTGCCAGCAGTTACCAGCTCAGGGAGACTAGCGAGCAGTACTTC; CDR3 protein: CASSYQLRETSEQYF
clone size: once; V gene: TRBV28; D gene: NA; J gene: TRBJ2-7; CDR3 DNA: TGTGCCAGCAGTTTTAGGCCAAACCTACCAGGGGACTACGAGCAGTACTTC; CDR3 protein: CASSFRPNLPGDYEQYF
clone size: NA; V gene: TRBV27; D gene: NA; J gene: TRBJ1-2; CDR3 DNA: TGTGCCAGCAGAGAACCGGGAGGGCGCTACACCTTC; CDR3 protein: CASREPGGRYTF
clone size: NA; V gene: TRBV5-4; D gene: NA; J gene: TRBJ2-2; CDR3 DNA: TGTGCCAGCAGCCGACCTGAGGGGAACACCGGGGAGCTGTTTTTT; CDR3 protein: CASSRPEGNTGELFF
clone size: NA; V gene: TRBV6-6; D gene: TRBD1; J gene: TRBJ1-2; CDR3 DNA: TGTGCCAGCAGTTTAAGGGACAGCGCTGGCTACACCTTC; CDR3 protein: CASSLRDSAGYTF
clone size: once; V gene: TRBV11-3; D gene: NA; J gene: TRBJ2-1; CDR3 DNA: TGTGCCAGCAGCCCCCAGGGATCCTACAATGAGCAGTTCTTC; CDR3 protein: CASSPQGSYNEQFF
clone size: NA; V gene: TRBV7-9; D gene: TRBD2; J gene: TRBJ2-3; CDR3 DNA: TGTGCCAGCAGCTTAGGACTAGCGAGGTCAGATACGCAGTATTTT; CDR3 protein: CASSLGLARSDTQYF
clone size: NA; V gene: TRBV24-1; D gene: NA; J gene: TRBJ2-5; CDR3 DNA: TGTGCCACCAGTGATTACGGGGAGACCCAGTACTTC; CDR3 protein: CATSDYGETQYF
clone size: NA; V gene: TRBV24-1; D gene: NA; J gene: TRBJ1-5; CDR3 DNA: TGTGCCACCTCTACCGACAGTTACAATCAGCCCCAGCATTTT; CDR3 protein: CATSTDSYNQPQHF
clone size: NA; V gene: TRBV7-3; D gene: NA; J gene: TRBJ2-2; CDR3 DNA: TGTGCCAGCAGCTTAAGGCCTACCGGGACTTCGAACACCGGGGAGCTGTTTTTT; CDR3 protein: CASSLRPTGTSNTGELFF
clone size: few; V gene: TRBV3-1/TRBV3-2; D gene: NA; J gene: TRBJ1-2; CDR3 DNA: TGTGCCAGCAGCCTGTCGACAGCCCTAGGTCGAGGCTACACCTTC; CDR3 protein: CASSLSTALGRGYTF
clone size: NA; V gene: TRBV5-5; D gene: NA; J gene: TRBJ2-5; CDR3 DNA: TGTGCCAGCAGCCCTTCCCGACAGTCCGGGGAGACCCAGTACTTC; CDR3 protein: CASSPSRQSGETQYF
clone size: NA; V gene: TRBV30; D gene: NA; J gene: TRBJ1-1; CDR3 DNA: TGTGCTTTAGGGGTGGGGAACACTGAAGCTTTCTTT; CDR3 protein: CALGVGNTEAFF
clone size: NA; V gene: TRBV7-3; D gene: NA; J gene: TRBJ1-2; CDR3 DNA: TGTGCCAGCAGCCAAGGACAGACCTATGGCTACACCTTC; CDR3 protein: CASSQGQTYGYTF
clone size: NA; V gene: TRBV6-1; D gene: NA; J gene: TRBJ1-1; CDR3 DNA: TGTGCCAGCAGTGACCAGGCGCTCGACACTGAAGCTTTCTTT; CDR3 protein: CASSDQALDTEAFF
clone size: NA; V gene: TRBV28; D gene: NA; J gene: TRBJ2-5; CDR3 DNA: TGTGCCATCCAGGGATTAGGTGGGGGGACGGAGACCCAGTACTTC; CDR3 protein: CAIQGLGGGTETQYF
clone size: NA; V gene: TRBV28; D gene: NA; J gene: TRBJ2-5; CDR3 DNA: TGTGCCAGCAGTTTAGAGGCGGGAAGTAGGGCCCAGTACTTC; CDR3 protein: CASSLEAGSRAQYF
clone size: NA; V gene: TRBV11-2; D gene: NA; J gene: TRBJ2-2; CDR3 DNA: TGTGCCAGCAGCCCCGGGACTTTCACCGGGGAGCTGTTTTTT; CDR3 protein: CASSPGTFTGELFF
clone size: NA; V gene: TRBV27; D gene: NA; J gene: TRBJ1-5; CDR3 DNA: TGTGCCAGCAGGCCTTGGGACTCAGGAAATAGCAATCAGCCCCAGCATTTT; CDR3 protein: CASRPWDSGNSNQPQHF
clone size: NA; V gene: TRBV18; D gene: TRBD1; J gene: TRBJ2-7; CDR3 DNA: TGTGCCAGCTCACCAGGGACAGGGGCAGACGAGCAGTACTTC; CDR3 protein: CASSPGTGADEQYF
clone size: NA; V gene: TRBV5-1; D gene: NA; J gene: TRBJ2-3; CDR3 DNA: TGCGCCAGCAGCTTCGGGACTCCGGGGGATACGCAGTATTTT; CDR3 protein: CASSFGTPGDTQYF
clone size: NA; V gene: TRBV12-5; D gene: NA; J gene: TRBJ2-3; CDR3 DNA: TGTGCTAGTGGTTTGGTAAACGAGAGAGATACGCAGTATTTT; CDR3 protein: CASGLVNERDTQYF
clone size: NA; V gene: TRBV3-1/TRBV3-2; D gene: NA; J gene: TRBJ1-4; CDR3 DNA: TGTGCCAGCAGCCAAGATCCGGGAGGGGGGTTCTATGAAAAACTGTTTTTT; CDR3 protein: CASSQDPGGGFYEKLFF
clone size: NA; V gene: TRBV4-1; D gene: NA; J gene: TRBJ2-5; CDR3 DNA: TGCGCCAGCAGCCTCCGGCACAGGGAGACCCAGTACTTC; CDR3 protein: CASSLRHRETQYF
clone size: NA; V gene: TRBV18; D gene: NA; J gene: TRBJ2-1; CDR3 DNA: TGTGCCAGCTCACCACCGGCCCGGGGGAGCTCCTACAATGAGCAGTTCTTC; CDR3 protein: CASSPPARGSSYNEQFF